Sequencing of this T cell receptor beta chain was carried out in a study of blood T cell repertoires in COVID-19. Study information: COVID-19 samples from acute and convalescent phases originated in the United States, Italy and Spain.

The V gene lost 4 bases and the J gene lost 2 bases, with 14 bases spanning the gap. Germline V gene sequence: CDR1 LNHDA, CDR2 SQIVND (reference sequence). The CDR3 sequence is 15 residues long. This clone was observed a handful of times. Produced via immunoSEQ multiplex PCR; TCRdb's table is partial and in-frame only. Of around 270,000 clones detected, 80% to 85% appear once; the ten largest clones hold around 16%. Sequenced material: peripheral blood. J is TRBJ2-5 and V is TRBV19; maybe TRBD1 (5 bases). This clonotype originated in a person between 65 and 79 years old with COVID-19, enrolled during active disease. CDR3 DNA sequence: TGTGCCAGTAGTACCGGACAAGTCAGTCAAGAGACCCAGTACTTC. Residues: CASSTGQVSQETQYF.